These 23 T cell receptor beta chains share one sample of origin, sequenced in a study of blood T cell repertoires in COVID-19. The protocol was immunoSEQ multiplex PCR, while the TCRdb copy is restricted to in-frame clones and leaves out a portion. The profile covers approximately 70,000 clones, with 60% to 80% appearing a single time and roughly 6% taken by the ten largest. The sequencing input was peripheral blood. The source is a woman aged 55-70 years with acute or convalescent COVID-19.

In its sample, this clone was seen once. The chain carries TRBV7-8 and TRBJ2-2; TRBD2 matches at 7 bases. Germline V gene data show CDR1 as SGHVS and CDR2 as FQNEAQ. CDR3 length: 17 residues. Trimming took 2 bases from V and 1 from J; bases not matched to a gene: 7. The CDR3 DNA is TGTGCCAGCAGCTTAACTGCAGCGGGGATGAACACCGGGGAGCTGTTTTTT. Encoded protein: CASSLTAAGMNTGELFF. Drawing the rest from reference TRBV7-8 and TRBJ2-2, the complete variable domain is GAGVSQSPRYKVAKRGQDVALRCDPISGHVSLFWYQQALGQGPEFLTYFQNEAQLDKSGLPSDRFFAERPEGSVSTLKIQRTQQEDSAVYLCASSLTAAGMNTGELFFGEGSRLTVL.

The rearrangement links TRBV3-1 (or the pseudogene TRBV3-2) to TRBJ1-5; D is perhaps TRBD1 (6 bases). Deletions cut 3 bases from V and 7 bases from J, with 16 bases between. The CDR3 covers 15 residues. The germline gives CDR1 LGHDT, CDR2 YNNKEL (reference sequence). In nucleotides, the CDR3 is TGTGCCAGCAGCCAGGGACCACAGGGTATCCAGCCCCAGCATTTT. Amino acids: CASSQGPQGIQPQHF.

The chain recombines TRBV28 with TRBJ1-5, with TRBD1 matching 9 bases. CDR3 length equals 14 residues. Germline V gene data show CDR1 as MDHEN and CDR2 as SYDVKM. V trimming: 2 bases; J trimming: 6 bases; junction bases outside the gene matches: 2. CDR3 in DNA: TGTGCCAGCAGTTTAGGGACAGGGAGTCAGCCCCAGCATTTT. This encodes CASSLGTGSQPQHF.

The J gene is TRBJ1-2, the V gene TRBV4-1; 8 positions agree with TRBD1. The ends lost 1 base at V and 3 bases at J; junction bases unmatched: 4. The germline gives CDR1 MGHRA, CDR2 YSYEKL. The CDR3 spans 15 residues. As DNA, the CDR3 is TGCGCCAGCAGCCAAGGGACAGGGTCGTACTATGGCTACACCTTC. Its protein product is CASSQGTGSYYGYTF.

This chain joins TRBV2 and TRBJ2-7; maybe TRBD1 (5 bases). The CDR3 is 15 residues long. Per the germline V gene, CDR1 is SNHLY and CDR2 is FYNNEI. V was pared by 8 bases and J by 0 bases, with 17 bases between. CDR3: CASSARGHSSYEQYF. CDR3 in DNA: TGTGCCAGCTCAGCAAGGGGCCACAGCTCCTACGAGCAGTACTTC.

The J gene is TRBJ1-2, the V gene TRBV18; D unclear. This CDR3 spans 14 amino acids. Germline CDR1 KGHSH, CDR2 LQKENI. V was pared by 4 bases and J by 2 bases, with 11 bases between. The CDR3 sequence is CASSQDRGNYGYTF. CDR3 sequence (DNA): TGTGCCAGCTCACAAGACCGGGGAAACTATGGCTACACCTTC.

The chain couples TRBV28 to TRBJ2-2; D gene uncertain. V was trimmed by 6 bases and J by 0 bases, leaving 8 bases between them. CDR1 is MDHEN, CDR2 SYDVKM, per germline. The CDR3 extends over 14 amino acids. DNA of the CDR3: TGTGCCAGCAGGACACCTACGAACACCGGGGAGCTGTTTTTT. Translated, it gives CASRTPTNTGELFF.

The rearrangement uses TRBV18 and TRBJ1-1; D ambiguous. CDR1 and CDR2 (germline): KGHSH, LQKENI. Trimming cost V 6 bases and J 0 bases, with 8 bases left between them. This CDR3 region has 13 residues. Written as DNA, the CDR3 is TGTGCCAGCTCTCCGGTTGTGAACACTGAAGCTTTCTTT. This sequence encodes CASSPVVNTEAFF.

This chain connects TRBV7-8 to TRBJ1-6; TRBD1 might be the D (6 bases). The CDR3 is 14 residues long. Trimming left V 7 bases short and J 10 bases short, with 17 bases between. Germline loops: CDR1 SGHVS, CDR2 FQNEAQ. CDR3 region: CASTRTVDRSPLHF. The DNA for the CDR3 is TGTGCCAGCACCAGGACCGTAGACAGGTCACCCCTCCACTTT.

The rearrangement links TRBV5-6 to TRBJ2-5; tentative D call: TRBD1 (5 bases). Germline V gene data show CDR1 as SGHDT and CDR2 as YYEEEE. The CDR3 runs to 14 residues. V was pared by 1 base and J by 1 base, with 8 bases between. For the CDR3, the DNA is TGTGCCAGCAGCTTGAGGGGCCCCCAAGAGACCCAGTACTTC. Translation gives CASSLRGPQETQYF. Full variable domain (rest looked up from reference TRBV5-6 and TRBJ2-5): DAGVTQSPTHLIKTRGQQVTLRCSPKSGHDTVSWYQQALGQGPQFIFQYYEEEERQRGNFPDRFSGHQFPNYSSELNVNALLLGDSALYLCASSLRGPQETQYFGPGTRLLVL.

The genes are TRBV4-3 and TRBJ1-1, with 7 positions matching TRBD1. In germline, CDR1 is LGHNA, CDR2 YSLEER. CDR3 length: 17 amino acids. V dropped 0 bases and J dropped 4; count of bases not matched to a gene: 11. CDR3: CASSQEGGRRGPTEAFF. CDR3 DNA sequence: TGCGCCAGCAGCCAAGAAGGGGGCCGAAGGGGGCCCACTGAAGCTTTCTTT.

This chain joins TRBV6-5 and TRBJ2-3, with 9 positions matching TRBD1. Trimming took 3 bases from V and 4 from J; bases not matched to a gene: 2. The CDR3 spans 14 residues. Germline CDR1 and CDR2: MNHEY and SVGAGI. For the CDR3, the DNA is TGTGCCAGCAGTTATAGGACAGGGGCAGATACGCAGTATTTT. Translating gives CASSYRTGADTQYF.

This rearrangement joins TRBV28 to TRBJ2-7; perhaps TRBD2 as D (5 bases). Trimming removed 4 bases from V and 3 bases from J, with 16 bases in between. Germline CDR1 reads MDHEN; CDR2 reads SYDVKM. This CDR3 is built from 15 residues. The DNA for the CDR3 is TGTGCCAGCAGTTCGCCACTGGACGGACTCTACGAGCAGTACTTC. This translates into CASSSPLDGLYEQYF.

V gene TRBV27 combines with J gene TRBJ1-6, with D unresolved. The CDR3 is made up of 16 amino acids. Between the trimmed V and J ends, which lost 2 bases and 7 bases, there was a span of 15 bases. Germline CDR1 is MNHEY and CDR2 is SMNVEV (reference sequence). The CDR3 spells CASSLVGQVLNSPLHF. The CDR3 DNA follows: TGTGCCAGCAGTTTAGTGGGCCAGGTTCTGAATTCACCCCTCCACTTT.

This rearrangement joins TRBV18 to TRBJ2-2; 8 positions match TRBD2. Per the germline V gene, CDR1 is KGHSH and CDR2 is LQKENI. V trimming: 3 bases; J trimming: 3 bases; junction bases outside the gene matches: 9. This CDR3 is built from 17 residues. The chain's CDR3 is CASSPKRGPSDTGELFF. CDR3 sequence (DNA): TGTGCCAGCTCACCTAAGCGGGGGCCCTCAGACACCGGGGAGCTGTTTTTT.

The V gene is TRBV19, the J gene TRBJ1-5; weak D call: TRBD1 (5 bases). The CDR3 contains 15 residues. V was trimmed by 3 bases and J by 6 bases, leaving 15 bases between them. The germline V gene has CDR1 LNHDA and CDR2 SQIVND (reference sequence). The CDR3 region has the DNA TGTGCCAGTAGTATGGCTGCGGGGGATACTCAGCCCCAGCATTTT. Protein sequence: CASSMAAGDTQPQHF.

This CDR3 reads CASSLMRRGGTEAFF. CDR3 coding DNA: TGCGCCAGCAGCTTGATGCGCAGGGGCGGCACTGAAGCTTTCTTT. The chain couples TRBV5-1 to TRBJ1-1; D perhaps matches TRBD1 (6 bases). The CDR3 is 15 amino acids. Looked up from germline, CDR1 is SGHRS and CDR2 is YFSETQ. V gave up 1 base and J gave up 4 bases, with 14 bases separating them.

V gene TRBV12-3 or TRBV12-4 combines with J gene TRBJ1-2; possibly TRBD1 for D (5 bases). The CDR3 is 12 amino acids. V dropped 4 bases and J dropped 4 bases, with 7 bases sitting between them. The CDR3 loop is CASSSGIYGYTF. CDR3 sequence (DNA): TGTGCCAGCAGTTCAGGGATCTATGGCTACACCTTC.

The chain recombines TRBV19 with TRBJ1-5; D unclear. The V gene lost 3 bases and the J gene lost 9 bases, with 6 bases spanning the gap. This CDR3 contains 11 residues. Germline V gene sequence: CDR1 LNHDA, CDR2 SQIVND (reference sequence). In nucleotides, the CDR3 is TGTGCCAGTAGTATCAGCGGGCCCCAGCATTTT. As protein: CASSISGPQHF.

The CDR3 region is CSVAPQGTDTQYF. In nucleotides, the CDR3 is TGCAGCGTTGCTCCCCAGGGTACAGATACGCAGTATTTT. This chain uses TRBV29-1 with TRBJ2-3; D perhaps matches TRBD1 (5 bases). Germline V CDR1 and CDR2: SQVTM, ANQGSEA. Trimming left V 4 bases short and J 3 bases short, with 11 bases between. This CDR3 is built from 13 residues.

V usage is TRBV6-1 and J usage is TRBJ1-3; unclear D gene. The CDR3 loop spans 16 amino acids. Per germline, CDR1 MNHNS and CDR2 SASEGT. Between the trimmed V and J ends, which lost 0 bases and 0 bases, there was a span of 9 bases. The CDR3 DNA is TGTGCCAGCAGTGAAGCGTCGCGCATCTCTGGAAACACCATATATTTT. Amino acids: CASSEASRISGNTIYF.

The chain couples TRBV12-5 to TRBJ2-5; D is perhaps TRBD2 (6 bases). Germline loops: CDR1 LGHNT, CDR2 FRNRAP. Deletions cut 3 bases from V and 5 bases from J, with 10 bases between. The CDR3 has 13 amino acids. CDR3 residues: CASGFTSRETQYF. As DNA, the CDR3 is TGTGCTAGTGGTTTTACTAGCAGGGAGACCCAGTACTTC.

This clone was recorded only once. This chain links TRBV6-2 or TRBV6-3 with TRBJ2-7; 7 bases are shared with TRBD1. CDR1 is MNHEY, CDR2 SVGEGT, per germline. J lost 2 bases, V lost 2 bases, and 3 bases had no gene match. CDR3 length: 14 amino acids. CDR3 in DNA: TGTGCCAGCAGTTACAGGGGACAGACCTACGAGCAGTACTTC. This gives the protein CASSYRGQTYEQYF.